These 4 T cell receptor beta chains were sequenced from one sample in a study of long-term antiretroviral therapy in people with HIV. Assay version v3.0 of immunoSEQ was used, and it was run at survey level. Profiling relied on immunoSEQ multiplex PCR, and the TCRdb table lists in-frame clones only, not all of them. The data show more than 25,000 clones, 95% to 98% seen once. The sequencing here drew on unsorted PBMCs, taken 7.6 years after starting antiretroviral therapy. The receptors were sampled from a man aged 25-45 years with HIV.

This rearrangement joins TRBV2 to TRBJ2-3, with D uncertain. V was clipped by 8 bases and J by 0 bases, with 12 bases between them. The germline V gene has CDR1 SNHLY and CDR2 FYNNEI. CDR3 length: 14 residues. The chain's CDR3 is CASLDWASTDTQYF. In nucleotides, the CDR3 is TGTGCCAGCCTAGACTGGGCTAGCACAGATACGCAGTATTTT.

The chain recombines TRBV7-2 with TRBJ1-6; no firm D call. The CDR3 is made up of 15 amino acids. CDR1 is SGHTA, CDR2 FQGNSA, per germline. The V and J ends lost 5 bases and 7 bases respectively, with 15 bases between them. CDR3 in amino acids: CASSPWGGDNSPLHF. The CDR3 nucleotides read TGTGCCAGCAGCCCCTGGGGAGGAGACAATTCACCCCTCCACTTT. Together with reference TRBV7-2 and TRBJ1-6, the CDR3 gives the full variable domain: GAGVSQSPSNKVTEKGKDVELRCDPISGHTALYWYRQSLGQGLEFLIYFQGNSAPDKSGLPSDRFSAERTGGSVSTLTIQRTQQEDSAVYLCASSPWGGDNSPLHFGNGTRLTVT.

The chain employs TRBV13 and TRBJ2-3; no firm D call. The CDR3 sequence is 14 residues long. Germline assignment: CDR1 PRHDT and CDR2 FYEKMQ (reference sequence). Between the trimmed V and J ends, which lost 5 bases and 3 bases, there was a span of 12 bases. The CDR3 here is CASSPPPQTDTQYF. The CDR3 coding sequence is TGTGCCAGCAGCCCACCCCCCCAGACAGATACGCAGTATTTT.

The rearrangement uses TRBV12-2 and TRBJ2-7. TRBV12-2 is a pseudogene segment. This CDR3 comprises 17 residues. Written as DNA, the CDR3 is TGTGCAAGTCGCTCCGCCCTGGACGATATAGGATGCTACGAGCAGTACTTC. Protein product: CASRSALDDIGCYEQYF.